These T cell receptor beta chains were read from a single sample in a study of T cells after yellow fever vaccination. A single record per CDR3 protein comes from TCRdb applying MiXCR to the 5' RACE reads. The sample has over 150,000 distinct CDR3 sequences; around 7.2% are singletons. Here the sequenced sample was CD4+ T cells sorted from PBMCs, taken about 5 days after the first yellow fever vaccination. The receptors were gathered from a man aged 18 to 35 who received the YFV17D yellow fever vaccine. The CDR3 runs from the conserved cysteine through the conserved F or W. The order of the fields is D gene, clone size, J gene, CDR3 length, V gene, CDR3 DNA, CDR3 protein. The D gene is left open where the match is weak. Clone size appears in some rows only: once, few, many, or a class for an expanded clone.

D: TRBD1; size: many; J: TRBJ1-6; length: 14; V: TRBV10-2; DNA: TGCGCCAGCAGCCGACAGGGAATTAATTCACCCCTCCACTTT; CDR3: CASSRQGINSPLHF
D: NA; size: NA; J: TRBJ2-1; length: 18; V: TRBV3-1; DNA: TGTGCCAGCAGCCAAGAAATTGAGAGACAGGCGGTATACAATGAGCAGTTCTTC; CDR3: CASSQEIERQAVYNEQFF
D: NA; size: NA; J: TRBJ1-4; length: 13; V: TRBV6-2/TRBV6-3; DNA: TGTGCCAGCAGGACGGTCAATGAAGAAAAACTGTTTTTT; CDR3: CASRTVNEEKLFF
D: TRBD1; size: many; J: TRBJ2-2; length: 17; V: TRBV11-3; DNA: TGTGCCAGCAGCTTAGGAACCGGGACAGACAACACCGGGGAGCTGTTTTTT; CDR3: CASSLGTGTDNTGELFF
D: TRBD1; size: many; J: TRBJ1-3; length: 16; V: TRBV9; DNA: TGTGCCAGCAGCCCCCGACAGGGATGGCCTGGAAACACCATATATTTT; CDR3: CASSPRQGWPGNTIYF
D: TRBD2; size: many; J: TRBJ2-1; length: 16; V: TRBV19; DNA: TGTGCCAGTAGTATAGATCGTAGCGGGTCCTACAATGAGCAGTTCTTC; CDR3: CASSIDRSGSYNEQFF
D: NA; size: NA; J: TRBJ1-6; length: 13; V: TRBV4-2; DNA: TGTGCCATCAGCCCCGGGCTCTTTACGGCCCTCCACTTT; CDR3: CAISPGLFTALHF
D: NA; size: many; J: TRBJ2-5; length: 13; V: TRBV20-1; DNA: TGCAGTGCTAGAGTAAATAGGCAAGAGACCCAGTACTTC; CDR3: CSARVNRQETQYF
D: NA; size: NA; J: TRBJ2-2; length: 17; V: TRBV4-2; DNA: TGTGCCAGCAGCCATCTGGGGGGACGCGATTACACCGGGGAGCTGTTTTTT; CDR3: CASSHLGGRDYTGELFF
D: TRBD2; size: NA; J: TRBJ2-7; length: 15; V: TRBV5-1; DNA: TGCGCCAGCAGCTTGAGAGGTAGCGGGGGTTACGAGCAGTACTTC; CDR3: CASSLRGSGGYEQYF
D: TRBD2; size: many; J: TRBJ2-5; length: 16; V: TRBV18; DNA: TGTGCCAGCTCACCAAGGTCTAGCGGGGGCAGGGAGACCCAGTACTTC; CDR3: CASSPRSSGGRETQYF
D: TRBD1; size: NA; J: TRBJ2-5; length: 15; V: TRBV5-6; DNA: TGTGCCAGCAGCTTGGACAGGGGCTATCAAGAGACCCAGTACTTC; CDR3: CASSLDRGYQETQYF
D: NA; size: many; J: TRBJ2-3; length: 14; V: TRBV7-8; DNA: TGTGCCGTTCGGACAGCTCGAGGCACAGATACGCAGTATTTT; CDR3: CAVRTARGTDTQYF
D: NA; size: few; J: TRBJ2-4; length: 16; V: TRBV5-6; DNA: TGTGCCAGCAGTCCGGGCCCGGAAGGGGCCAAAAACATTCAGTACTTC; CDR3: CASSPGPEGAKNIQYF
D: TRBD2; size: few; J: TRBJ2-3; length: 16; V: TRBV20-1; DNA: TGCAGTGCTACACCGGTGCGGGGGGCAAACACAGATACGCAGTATTTT; CDR3: CSATPVRGANTDTQYF
D: TRBD1; size: NA; J: TRBJ1-1; length: 15; V: TRBV12-3/TRBV12-4; DNA: TGTGCCAGCAACACCTGGACAGGGAGAGATACTGAAGCTTTCTTT; CDR3: CASNTWTGRDTEAFF
D: NA; size: NA; J: TRBJ2-2; length: 15; V: TRBV11-2; DNA: TGTGCCAGCAGCTTGGTTGAGGAGTACACCGGGGAGCTGTTTTTT; CDR3: CASSLVEEYTGELFF
D: TRBD2; size: many; J: TRBJ2-3; length: 15; V: TRBV10-3; DNA: TGTGCCATCGGAAACCGCGGGGGGGCCCTTGATACGCAGTATTTT; CDR3: CAIGNRGGALDTQYF
D: NA; size: NA; J: TRBJ2-5; length: 13; V: TRBV12-3/TRBV12-4; DNA: TGTGCCAGCAGGGACAGCGACCAAGAGACCCAGTACTTC; CDR3: CASRDSDQETQYF
D: NA; size: few; J: TRBJ2-2; length: 17; V: TRBV5-1; DNA: TGCGCCAGCAGCTTGATGCCCCGCGGGGGCAAAGCCGGGGAGCTGTTTTTT; CDR3: CASSLMPRGGKAGELFF
D: NA; size: few; J: TRBJ1-4; length: 16; V: TRBV9; DNA: TGTGCCAGCAGCGTAGCTCCTGGACAAAGGGGCGAAAAACTGTTTTTT; CDR3: CASSVAPGQRGEKLFF
D: NA; size: NA; J: TRBJ1-6; length: 15; V: TRBV4-2; DNA: TGTGCCAGCAGCCAAGACGTCCGGGGTCGTCCACCCCTCCACTTT; CDR3: CASSQDVRGRPPLHF
D: NA; size: many; J: TRBJ2-6; length: 19; V: TRBV12-3/TRBV12-4; DNA: TGTGCCAGCAGCCAGAGGCGCTTCCTCCTCGACTCTGGGGCCAACGTCCTGACTTTC; CDR3: CASSQRRFLLDSGANVLTF
D: NA; size: NA; J: TRBJ2-2; length: 14; V: TRBV9; DNA: TGTGCCAGCAGCCAGAACCAGGGGACCGGGGAGCTGTTTTTT; CDR3: CASSQNQGTGELFF
D: NA; size: many; J: TRBJ1-2; length: 13; V: TRBV19; DNA: TGTGCCAGTAACGGGGTACCCTTCTATGGCTACACCTTC; CDR3: CASNGVPFYGYTF
D: NA; size: many; J: TRBJ1-3; length: 15; V: TRBV2; DNA: TGTGCCAGCAGTAGGGACTTCGCCCGCGAAAACACCATATATTTT; CDR3: CASSRDFARENTIYF
D: NA; size: many; J: TRBJ2-1; length: 16; V: TRBV7-2; DNA: TGTGCCAGCAGCTTTTTTATTGGGCCTATCCACCATGAGCAGTTCTTC; CDR3: CASSFFIGPIHHEQFF